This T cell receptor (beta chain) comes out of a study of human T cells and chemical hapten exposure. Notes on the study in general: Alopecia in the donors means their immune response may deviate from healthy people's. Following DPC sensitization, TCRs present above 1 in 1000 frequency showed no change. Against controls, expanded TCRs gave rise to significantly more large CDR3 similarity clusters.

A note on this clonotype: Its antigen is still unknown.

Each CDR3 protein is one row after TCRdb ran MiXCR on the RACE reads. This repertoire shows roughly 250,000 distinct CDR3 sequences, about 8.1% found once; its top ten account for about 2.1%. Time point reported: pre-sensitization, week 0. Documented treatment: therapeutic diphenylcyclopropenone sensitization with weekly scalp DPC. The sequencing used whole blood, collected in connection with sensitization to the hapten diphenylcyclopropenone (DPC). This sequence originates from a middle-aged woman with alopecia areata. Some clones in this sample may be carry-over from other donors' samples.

The CDR3 sequence is CSVEPRYGYTF. The CDR3 coding sequence is TGCAGCGTTGAACCCCGTTATGGCTACACCTTC. The chain is built from TRBV29-1 and TRBJ1-2; D remains unclear. The CDR3 totals 11 residues. V was trimmed by 2 bases and J by 5 bases, leaving 6 bases between them. CDR1 is SQVTM and CDR2 is ANQGSEA in the germline V gene.